This T cell receptor (beta chain) was identified in a study of blood T cell repertoires in COVID-19. Across the whole study: Acute and convalescent COVID-19 specimens originated in the United States, Italy and Spain. PBMCs, B-cell-depleted T cells, or T cells provided the cDNA or gDNA that made up the material.

How the authors handled the data: From reference gene primer amplification, estimates of nucleated cell counts were derived. Here immunoSEQ multiplex PCR was the method, and the copy in TCRdb shows in-frame clones only, minus some. That table gives V, J and clone size, and the DNA gave D and trimming. This sample has approximately 240,000 clones, with approximately 83% found just once. Per germline, CDR1 GTSNPN and CDR2 SVGIG (reference sequence). Trimming cost V 4 bases and J 3 bases; bases outside gene matches: 9. This CDR3 comprises 16 residues. The receptor was derived from a woman aged 25 to 45 who had recovered from COVID-19. The sequencing sample was made of peripheral blood. V usage is TRBV30 and J usage is TRBJ2-1, with 10 nucleotides matching TRBD2. The CDR3 bases are TGTGCCTGGAAAACCCGGACTAGCGGTTACTACAATGAGCAGTTCTTC. Its protein product is CAWKTRTSGYYNEQFF.